One TCR beta chain is described in this entry. Its matching antigen is unknown. The V gene's germline CDR1 is SEHNR and CDR2 FQNEAQ (reference sequence). V shed 2 bases and J shed 0 bases, with 16 bases lying between them. This CDR3 is built from 17 residues. These data originate in a study of beta chain features in type 1 diabetes. Study-level results: Shorter TCRB CDR3s, moderately but significantly so, were found in Type 1 diabetes patients in all four CD4+ subsets.

Reverse transcription of all isolated RNA meant that expressed TCRB transcripts were sequenced. Libraries were prepared by immunoSEQ multiplex PCR; TCRdb keeps only in-frame clonotypes and omits some of them. In the table there are 680,000 or so clones, roughly 12% of which are singletons. In total, each donor contributed a single heparinised blood draw that averaged roughly 100 mL. The chain combines TRBV7-9 with TRBJ1-1; maybe TRBD1 (6 bases). The receptor was isolated from a young man with type 1 diabetes. The specimen sequenced was naive CD4+ T cells from blood. Written as DNA, the CDR3 is TGTGCCAGCAGCTTAAAGGGGACAAGGGTTTTGAACACTGAAGCTTTCTTT. This codes for CASSLKGTRVLNTEAFF.